A selection of T cell receptor beta chains follows, all from one sample in a study of cytomegalovirus exposure and HLA in healthy donors. Method: immunoSEQ multiplex PCR; TCRdb's copy keeps in-frame clones and lacks some. Seen here are about 100,000 clones, 77% observed once, and the top ten hold approximately 4.5%. Sequencing was carried out using PBMCs. The origin of the receptors is a male donor in good health and CMV-seronegative. Each CDR3 is given with its conserved first and last residue. Fields, in order: J gene, V gene, CDR3 length, D gene, CDR3 protein. A D gene is named only where the DNA matches it firmly.

TRBJ2-1	TRBV29-1	11	.	CSVELRNEQFF
TRBJ1-6	TRBV6-1	15	.	CASSELGRGNSPLHF
TRBJ1-1	TRBV27	15	.	CASSRPPNEGAEAFF
TRBJ2-2	TRBV5-4	17	TRBD2	CASSLLGLAGVTGELFF
TRBJ2-3	TRBV5-1	16	.	CASSLGTAGLTDTQYF
TRBJ2-5	TRBV5-5	13	.	CASSLYSHGTQYF
TRBJ2-1	TRBV7-9	16	TRBD2	CASSPVKAGGVFEQFF
TRBJ2-3	TRBV5-8	16	TRBD2	CASSFLAGGPSDTQYF
TRBJ1-2	TRBV6-5	14	.	CASSPPGFNYGYTF
TRBJ2-1	TRBV2	17	.	CASSDGGGRDRHNEQFF
TRBJ1-5	TRBV14	19	TRBD1	CASSQESPGQTPSNQPQHF
TRBJ2-1	TRBV9	15	.	CASSVEREAYNEQFF
.	TRBV6-5	15	.	CASSPTGLGEYEQYF